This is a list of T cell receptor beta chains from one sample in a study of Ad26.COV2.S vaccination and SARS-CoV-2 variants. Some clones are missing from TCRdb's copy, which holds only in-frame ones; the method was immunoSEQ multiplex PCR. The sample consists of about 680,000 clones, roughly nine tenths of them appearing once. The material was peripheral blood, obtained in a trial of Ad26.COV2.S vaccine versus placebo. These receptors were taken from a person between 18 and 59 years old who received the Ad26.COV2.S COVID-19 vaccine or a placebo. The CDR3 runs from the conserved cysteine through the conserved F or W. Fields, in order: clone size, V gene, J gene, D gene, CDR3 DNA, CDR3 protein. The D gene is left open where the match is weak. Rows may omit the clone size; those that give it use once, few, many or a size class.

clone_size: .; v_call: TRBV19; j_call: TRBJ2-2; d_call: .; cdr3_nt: TGTGCCAGTAGTATTTTTGGGGCCAACGGGGAGCTGTTTTTT; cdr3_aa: CASSIFGANGELFF
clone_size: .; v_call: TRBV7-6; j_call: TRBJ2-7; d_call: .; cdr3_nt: TGTGCCAGCAGCGCCAGCAGGGCCAGAGGGTCCTACGAGCAGTACTTC; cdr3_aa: CASSASRARGSYEQYF
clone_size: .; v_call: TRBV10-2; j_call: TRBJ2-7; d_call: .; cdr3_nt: TGCGCCAGCAGTGAGTCCCCATACGGGTCCTACGAGCAGTACTTC; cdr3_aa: CASSESPYGSYEQYF
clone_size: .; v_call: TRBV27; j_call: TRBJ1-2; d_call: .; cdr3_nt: TGTGCCAGCAGTGGGATAGGGCGACCTTATGGCTACACCTTC; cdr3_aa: CASSGIGRPYGYTF
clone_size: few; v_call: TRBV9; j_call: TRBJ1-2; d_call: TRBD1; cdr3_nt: TGTGCCAGCAGCGTAGCCGGGACAGTATACTATGGCTACACCTTC; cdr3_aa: CASSVAGTVYYGYTF
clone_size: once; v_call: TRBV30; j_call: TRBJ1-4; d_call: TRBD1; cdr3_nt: TGTGCCTGGAGTGTAGGGTCCGACAGGGGTTTTGAAAAACTGTTTTTT; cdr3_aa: CAWSVGSDRGFEKLFF
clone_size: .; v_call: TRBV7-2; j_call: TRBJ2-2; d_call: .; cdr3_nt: TGTGCCAGCAGCTCGCAGGAACGGACCGGGGAGCTGTTTTTT; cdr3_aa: CASSSQERTGELFF
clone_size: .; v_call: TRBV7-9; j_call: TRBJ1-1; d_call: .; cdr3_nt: TGTGCCAGCAGCTTAGTCAGGGGCGGTAGGAGGGACACTGAAGCTTTCTTT; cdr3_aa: CASSLVRGGRRDTEAFF
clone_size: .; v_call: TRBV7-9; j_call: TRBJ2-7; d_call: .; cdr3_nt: TGTGCCAGCAGCTTAATGACCCCCTATACGGAGCAGTACTTC; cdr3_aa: CASSLMTPYTEQYF
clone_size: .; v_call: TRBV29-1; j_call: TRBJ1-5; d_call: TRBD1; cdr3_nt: TGCAGCGTTGGGGACAGGGAGGAGCAGCCCCAGCATTTT; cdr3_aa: CSVGDREEQPQHF
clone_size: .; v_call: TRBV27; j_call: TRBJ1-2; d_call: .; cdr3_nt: TGTGCCAGCAGTTTCCGGCAGGATTCTAACTATGGCTACACCTTC; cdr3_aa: CASSFRQDSNYGYTF
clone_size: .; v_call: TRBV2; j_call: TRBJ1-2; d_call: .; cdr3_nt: TGTGCCAGCAGTGAAGCGCGGGGGGGATATGGCTACACCTTC; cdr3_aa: CASSEARGGYGYTF
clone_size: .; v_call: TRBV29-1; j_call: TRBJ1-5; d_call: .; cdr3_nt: TGCAGCGTAGGGGTCGGAGGGAATCAGCCCCAGCATTTT; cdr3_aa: CSVGVGGNQPQHF
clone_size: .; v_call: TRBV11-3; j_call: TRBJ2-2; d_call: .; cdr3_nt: TGTGCCAGCAGCTTGAGGGGAACCGGGGAGCTGTTTTTT; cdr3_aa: CASSLRGTGELFF
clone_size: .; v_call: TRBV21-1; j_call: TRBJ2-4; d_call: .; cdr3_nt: TGTGCCAGCAGCGGGCTAGGGGGGCGGATGGGTGGGGACATTCAGTACTTC; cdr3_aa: CASSGLGGRMGGDIQYF
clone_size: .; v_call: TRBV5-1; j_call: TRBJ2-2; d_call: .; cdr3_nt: TGCGCCAGCAGCTTGGAGTCAGGGGCATCCGGGGAGCTGTTTTTT; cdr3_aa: CASSLESGASGELFF
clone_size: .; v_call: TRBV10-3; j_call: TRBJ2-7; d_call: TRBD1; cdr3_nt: TGTGCCATCAGCCCGGGACAGGGCTCCTACGAGCAGTACTTC; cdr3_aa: CAISPGQGSYEQYF
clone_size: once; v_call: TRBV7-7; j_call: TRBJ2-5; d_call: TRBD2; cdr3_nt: TGTGCTAGCAGCTTAGTGGCTAGCGGGAGGCAAGAGACCCAGTACTTC; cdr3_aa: CASSLVASGRQETQYF
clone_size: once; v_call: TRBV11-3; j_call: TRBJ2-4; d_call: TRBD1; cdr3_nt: TGTGCCAGCAGCTTAGCAGGGGGCGAACCCTTAGCCAAAAACATTCAGTACTTC; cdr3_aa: CASSLAGGEPLAKNIQYF
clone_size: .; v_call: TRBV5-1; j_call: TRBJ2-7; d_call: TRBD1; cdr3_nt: TGCGCCGGCAGCTTGGCCCCGGACAGGGAGGAAAGTTGGTACTTC; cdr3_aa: CAGSLAPDREESWYF
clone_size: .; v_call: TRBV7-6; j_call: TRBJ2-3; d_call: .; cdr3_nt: TGTGCCAGCAGCCCTGACAGCGGTCTGCGGGATACGCAGTATTTT; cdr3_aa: CASSPDSGLRDTQYF
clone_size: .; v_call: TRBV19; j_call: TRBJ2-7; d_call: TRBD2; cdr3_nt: TGTGCCAGTAGTATTTATGCGGGAGACTACGAGCAGTACTTC; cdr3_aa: CASSIYAGDYEQYF
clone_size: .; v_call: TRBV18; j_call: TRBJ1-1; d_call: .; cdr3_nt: TGTGCCAGCTCACTGGACCCGAACACTGAAGCTTTCTTT; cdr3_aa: CASSLDPNTEAFF
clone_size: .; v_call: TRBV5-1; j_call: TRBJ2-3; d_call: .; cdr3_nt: TGCGCCAGCAGCTTTAAGCGGACTAGCACAGATACGCAGTATTTT; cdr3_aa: CASSFKRTSTDTQYF
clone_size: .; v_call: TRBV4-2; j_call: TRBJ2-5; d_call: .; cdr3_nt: TGTGCCAGCAGCCAAGGGGACACTAAATCTCCGGGGGAGACCCAGTACTTC; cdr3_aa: CASSQGDTKSPGETQYF
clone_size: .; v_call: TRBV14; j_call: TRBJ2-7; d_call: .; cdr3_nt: TGTGCCAGCAGCCAAGATCCACCCGGGGTATACGAGCAGTACTTC; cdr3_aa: CASSQDPPGVYEQYF
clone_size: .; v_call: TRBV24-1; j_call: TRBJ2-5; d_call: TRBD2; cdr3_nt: TGTGCCACCAGTGACCCGGGACTAGCGGGAGTAGAGACCCAGTACTTC; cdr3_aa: CATSDPGLAGVETQYF
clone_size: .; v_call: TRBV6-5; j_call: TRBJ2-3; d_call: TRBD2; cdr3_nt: TGTGCCAGCCGACCTAGCGGGGTCCCGACAGATACGCAGTATTTT; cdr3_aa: CASRPSGVPTDTQYF
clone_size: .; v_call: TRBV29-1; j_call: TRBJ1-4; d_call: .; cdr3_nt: TGCAGCGTTGTGGGTCCGGAGGGTGAAAAACTGTTTTTT; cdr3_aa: CSVVGPEGEKLFF
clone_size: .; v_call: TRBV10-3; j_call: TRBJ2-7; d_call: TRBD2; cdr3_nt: TGTGCCATCAGTGTCACCGGGACTAGCGGGAGCGAGCAGTACTTC; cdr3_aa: CAISVTGTSGSEQYF
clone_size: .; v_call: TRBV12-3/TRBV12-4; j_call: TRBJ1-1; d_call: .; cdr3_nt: TGTGCCAGCAGTATAGGTATGAACACTGAAGCTTTCTTT; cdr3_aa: CASSIGMNTEAFF
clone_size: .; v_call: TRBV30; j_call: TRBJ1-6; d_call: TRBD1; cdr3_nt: TGTGCCTGGAGGGCTACAGGGGGCCGTAATTCACCCCTCCACTTT; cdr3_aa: CAWRATGGRNSPLHF
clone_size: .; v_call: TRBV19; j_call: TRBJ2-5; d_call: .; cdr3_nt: TGTGCCAGTAGTATAACCCCGGGGGAGACCCAGTACTTC; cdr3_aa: CASSITPGETQYF
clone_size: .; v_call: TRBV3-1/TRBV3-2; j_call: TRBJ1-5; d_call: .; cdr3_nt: TGTGCCAGCAGCCAAGAATGGGGACAGCCCCAGCATTTT; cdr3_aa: CASSQEWGQPQHF
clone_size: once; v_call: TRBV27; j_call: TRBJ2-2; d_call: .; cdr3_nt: TGTGCCACCAAGGGGGAGGCCGGGGAGCTGTTTTTT; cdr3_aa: CATKGEAGELFF
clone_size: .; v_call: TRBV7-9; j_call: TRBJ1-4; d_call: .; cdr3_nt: TGTGCCAGCAGCTTACGTGGGGGATTAGCAACTAATGAAAAACTGTTTTTT; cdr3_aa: CASSLRGGLATNEKLFF
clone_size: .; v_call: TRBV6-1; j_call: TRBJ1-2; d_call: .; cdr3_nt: TGTGCCAGCAGTGAAGCTGGCAGGCTCACCTATGGCTACACCTTC; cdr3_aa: CASSEAGRLTYGYTF
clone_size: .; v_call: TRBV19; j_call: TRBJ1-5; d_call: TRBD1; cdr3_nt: TGTGCCAGTAGTATCGAGACAGGGGGGCATAGCAATCAGCCCCAGCATTTT; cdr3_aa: CASSIETGGHSNQPQHF
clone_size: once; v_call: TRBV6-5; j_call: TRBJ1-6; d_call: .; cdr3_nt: TGTGCCAGCAGTTACTCGAACAGGGAAAGGGGTTCACCCCTCCACTTT; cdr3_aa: CASSYSNRERGSPLHF